The rows below give T cell receptor beta chains drawn from one sample of a study of OX40 agonist ivuxolimab in advanced cancers. Using immunoSEQ multiplex PCR, the repertoire was profiled, and TCRdb retains in-frame clones only, with some absent. The data show 66,000 or so clones, less than 85% seen once. The specimen was CD4+ or CD8+ T cells sorted from blood, collected in a trial of the OX40 agonist ivuxolimab. Receptors originate from an adult with an advanced solid tumor such as melanoma, head and neck, liver or kidney cancer. Both conserved end residues are part of each CDR3. D genes are given only for firm matches. Some rows mark clone size as missing; the rest say once, few, many or name a class of expanded clone.

DNA	CDR3	D	V	J	size
TGTGCCAGCAGTGAAGACGGGGACAGGATGCCCTACACCTTC	CASSEDGDRMPYTF	TRBD1	TRBV2	TRBJ1-2	.
TGTGCCTGGAGTGTGGGGCCCTATAATTCACCCCTCCACTTT	CAWSVGPYNSPLHF	.	TRBV30	TRBJ1-6	.
TGTGCCACCAGCAGAGAAGGGGGCCCGCTAACGGGTGAAAAACTGTTTTTT	CATSREGGPLTGEKLFF	TRBD1	TRBV15	TRBJ1-4	few
TGTGCCAGCAGCTCAGAACAGGGGGCCCCCTTCTATGGCTACACCTTC	CASSSEQGAPFYGYTF	TRBD1	TRBV5-6	TRBJ1-2	once
TGTGCCAGCAGCTTGGGACAGGGAAAAGGGCCCCAGCATTTT	CASSLGQGKGPQHF	TRBD1	TRBV5-6	TRBJ1-5	.
TGTGCCAGCCACCCGACAGGGAGCTATGGCTACACCTTC	CASHPTGSYGYTF	TRBD1	TRBV18	TRBJ1-2	.
TGTGCCAGCAGTCCTGCGGGGGGCACTGAAGCTTTCTTT	CASSPAGGTEAFF	.	TRBV28	TRBJ1-1	.
TGTGCCAGCTCGATGGGGACTGGAGACAATGAGCAGTTCTTC	CASSMGTGDNEQFF	.	TRBV18	TRBJ2-1	few
TGTGCCAGCAGTTTAGGGTTGAACACTGAAGCTTTCTTT	CASSLGLNTEAFF	.	TRBV27	TRBJ1-1	.
TGTGCCAGCAGTGGGGGGCGTGGCACCGGGGAGCTGTTTTTT	CASSGGRGTGELFF	.	TRBV6-1	TRBJ2-2	.
TGTGCCAGCCGGAGGGGAGAGACCCAGTACTTC	CASRRGETQYF	.	TRBV6-1	TRBJ2-5	.
TGTGCCAGCAGCCAAGGAGTAGGGGGGGGAGAGACCCAGTACTTC	CASSQGVGGGETQYF	.	TRBV4-2	TRBJ2-5	.
TGTGCCAGCAGTTGGACTAGCGCGAACACCGGGGAGCTGTTTTTT	CASSWTSANTGELFF	TRBD2	TRBV28	TRBJ2-2	.
TGCGCCAGCAGCTTGGGGCCCCATCCACCGGGGGAGCTGTTTTTT	CASSLGPHPPGELFF	.	TRBV5-1	TRBJ2-2	.
TGTGCCAGCAGCTTTCCGGGGAACACCGGGGAGCTGTTTTTT	CASSFPGNTGELFF	.	TRBV11-2	TRBJ2-2	once
TGTGCCAGCAGTGAAGTGGGGCTAGGGGCTGGAAACACCATATATTTT	CASSEVGLGAGNTIYF	.	TRBV6-1	TRBJ1-3	many
TGTGCCAGCAGGGAACAGACTAGCTCTGGAAACACCATATATTTT	CASREQTSSGNTIYF	.	TRBV2	TRBJ1-3	.
TGTGCCAGCAGCGTAGGAGGGACAGGGGGCTATTCACCCCTCCACTTT	CASSVGGTGGYSPLHF	TRBD1	TRBV9	TRBJ1-6	.
TGTGCCAGCTCACCCCGCGGCAGGGGGAGCTACGAGCAGTACTTC	CASSPRGRGSYEQYF	TRBD1	TRBV18	TRBJ2-7	.
TGTGCCAGCAGGAAGGGCTTGAGCGCTGAAGCTTTCTTT	CASRKGLSAEAFF	.	TRBV28	TRBJ1-1	.
TGTGCCAGCAGCCACAACCTAGCGGGGGGGCTCAATGAGCAGTTCTTC	CASSHNLAGGLNEQFF	TRBD2	TRBV5-6	TRBJ2-1	.
TGTGCCAGCAAGGAGATAGGGCAGTTCTTC	CASKEIGQFF	.	TRBV6-1	TRBJ2-1	.
TGTGCCAGCACCCTATTGGGGGGGTCCACCGGGGAGCTGTTTTTT	CASTLLGGSTGELFF	TRBD2	TRBV6-5	TRBJ2-2	.
TGTGCCAGCAGAGTGGACAGGGGGAACACTGAAGCTTTCTTT	CASRVDRGNTEAFF	TRBD1	TRBV6-5	TRBJ1-1	.
TGTGCCAGCAGCCCGGGACTAGCCCCTAATGAGCAGTTCTTC	CASSPGLAPNEQFF	TRBD2	TRBV7-3	TRBJ2-1	.
TGTGCCAGTAGTATGTCGACCTATGGCTACACCTTC	CASSMSTYGYTF	.	TRBV19	TRBJ1-2	.
TGCGCCAGCAGCTTGCAGGGGGCAGGGAAGGCAGATACGCAGTATTTT	CASSLQGAGKADTQYF	TRBD1	TRBV5-1	TRBJ2-3	.
TGCGCCAGCAGCCAAGGCCTCGACAGGGTCCCCTCTGGGGCCAACGTCCTGACTTTC	CASSQGLDRVPSGANVLTF	TRBD1	TRBV4-1	TRBJ2-6	.
TGTGCCAGCAGCTACGGGACAGAGAGGCAAGAGACCCAGTACTTC	CASSYGTERQETQYF	TRBD1	TRBV7-2	TRBJ2-5	.
TGCGCCAGCAGCTTGGGGCAGGGGCGCAATGAGCAGTTCTTC	CASSLGQGRNEQFF	.	TRBV5-1	TRBJ2-1	.
TGTGCCAGCAGTCCTCGGGGGGGGAACACCGGGGAGCTGTTTTTT	CASSPRGGNTGELFF	TRBD2	TRBV2	TRBJ2-2	.
TGCAGCGTTGGTCTGGGTCATAGCACAGATACGCAGTATTTT	CSVGLGHSTDTQYF	.	TRBV29-1	TRBJ2-3	few
TGTGCCAGCTCGCCCAGACAGGGAGACACTGAAGCTTTCTTT	CASSPRQGDTEAFF	TRBD1	TRBV18	TRBJ1-1	.
TGCGCCAGCAGCCAAGAGGGCGGGACCTCCTACAATGAGCAGTTCTTC	CASSQEGGTSYNEQFF	.	TRBV4-1	TRBJ2-1	.
TGTGCCAGCCGACCCCTTCCCAGCGGGTCCCCAGATACGCAGTATTTT	CASRPLPSGSPDTQYF	.	TRBV5-6	TRBJ2-3	.
TGTGCCAGCAGCTTGAGGACTGGCGGGAGGGGTAATGAGCAGTTCTTC	CASSLRTGGRGNEQFF	TRBD2	TRBV5-4	TRBJ2-1	.
TGTGCCAGCAGCCAACTAGACGAACTCTACAATGAGCAGTTCTTC	CASSQLDELYNEQFF	.	TRBV14	TRBJ2-1	.
TGTGCCAGCAGCGTCCGTGGGGGTAACACTGAAGCTTTCTTT	CASSVRGGNTEAFF	.	TRBV9	TRBJ1-1	.
TGTGCCAGCAGTTACGAGGGTCGATCCACTGAAGCTTTCTTT	CASSYEGRSTEAFF	.	TRBV6-5	TRBJ1-1	medium-sized
TGTGCCAGCAGCCCGAGGGGGGGTGGGAACTATGGCTACACCTTC	CASSPRGGGNYGYTF	.	TRBV11-2	TRBJ1-2	.
TGTGCCAGCAGCAAGGGACGTTACGAGCAGTACTTC	CASSKGRYEQYF	.	TRBV7-2	TRBJ2-7	.
TGTGCCAGCCACTCCGGGGCCAACGTCCTGACTTTC	CASHSGANVLTF	.	TRBV2	TRBJ2-6	.
TGCGCCAGCAGCTTGGGGTACAGGGAACAAGAGACCCAGTACTTC	CASSLGYREQETQYF	.	TRBV5-1	TRBJ2-5	.
TGCAGTGCTATCGCTGGAAACACCATATATTTT	CSAIAGNTIYF	.	TRBV20-1	TRBJ1-3	.
TGTGCCAGCAGCCATATTCGGGGCAGGGGGATTAACGAGCAGTACTTC	CASSHIRGRGINEQYF	TRBD1	TRBV11-2	TRBJ2-7	.
TGTGCCAGTAGTATTCGGGTGGGACAGGGGCGGCAGCCCCAGCATTTT	CASSIRVGQGRQPQHF	TRBD1	TRBV19	TRBJ1-5	.
TGCGCCAGCAGCCAAGTCCCGGGCCCAAACACTGAAGCTTTCTTT	CASSQVPGPNTEAFF	.	TRBV4-1	TRBJ1-1	once
TGTGCCACCGAGAGGGGAGGGGGCGGTGAGCAGTTCTTC	CATERGGGGEQFF	.	TRBV2	TRBJ2-1	.
TGTGCCAGCAGAAAGGGTAGAACGCAGAATGAGCAGTTCTTC	CASRKGRTQNEQFF	.	TRBV2	TRBJ2-1	.
TGCGCCAGCAGTGACCTGGGGACAGGCTCCTCTCCGGTCCCTGGGATCTATGGCTACACCTTC	CASSDLGTGSSPVPGIYGYTF	TRBD1	TRBV10-2	TRBJ1-2	.
TGCAGCGTTGAATATGGGGTGAAGTTCTTC	CSVEYGVKFF	.	TRBV29-1	TRBJ2-1	.
TGTGCCACCAGAGGGGACAGGGAGATCGGGGAGCTGTTTTTT	CATRGDREIGELFF	TRBD1	TRBV15	TRBJ2-2	.
TGTGCCACCAGCAGAGTAGGGAGACAGGGGAGAGGAGATACGCAGTATTTT	CATSRVGRQGRGDTQYF	TRBD1	TRBV15	TRBJ2-3	.